Detailed here is one T cell receptor beta chain. J was trimmed by 7 bases and V by 6 bases; bases with no gene match: 6. Germline-derived CDR1 and CDR2 are SEHNR and FQNEAQ (reference sequence). The length of the CDR3 is 14 residues. The data originate from a study of blood T cell repertoires in COVID-19. Original handling: Estimation of nucleated cell counts was performed using reference gene primer amplification. Sequencing used immunoSEQ multiplex PCR; TCRdb keeps in-frame clones, though not all of them. That table furnishes V, J and clone size, whereas the DNA furnished D and trimming. Of 280,000 or so clones listed, 80% to 90% are singletons.

The sequenced sample was PBMCs or T cells enriched from blood (not recorded which). The V and J genes are TRBV7-9 and TRBJ1-4, with 9 nucleotides matching TRBD1. The receptor's source is a young man who had recovered from COVID-19. CDR3 sequence: CASRHGQGPEKLFF. Here the CDR3 DNA reads TGTGCCAGCAGGCACGGACAGGGGCCTGAAAAACTGTTTTTT.